This TCR beta chain was documented in a study of cytomegalovirus exposure and HLA in healthy donors. Overall study results and limits: Generally TCR sequences proved uncommon, though certain public TCRs appeared in numerous donors. In a later analysis, several top co-occurrence clusters appeared linked to parvovirus B19, influenza, CMV and Epstein-Barr virus.

With 60 Vbeta and 13 Jbeta primers, the PCR was carried out. The data were produced by immunoSEQ multiplex PCR, yet TCRdb's version contains in-frame clones alone and is incomplete. The table lists roughly 110,000 clones, 80% to 90% of them singletons. This clone was counted a single time. Its antigen is undetermined. These donors counted as nominally healthy when sampled, but unrecorded immune exposures were likely. This receptor was identified in a man between 50 and 59 years old in good health and CMV-seronegative. Sequenced input: PBMCs.

The CDR3 nucleotides read TGTGCCAGCAGTTTTACAGGGGACGAGTGGGAGACCCAGTACTTC. Protein: CASSFTGDEWETQYF. The genes are TRBV28 and TRBJ2-5; TRBD1 matches 7 bases. The CDR3 covers 15 residues. CDR1 MDHEN and CDR2 SYDVKM come from the germline V gene. The trim removed 3 bases at V and 5 bases at J, leaving 9 bases unmatched.